This T cell receptor beta chain is drawn from a study of blood T cell repertoires in COVID-19. About the research overall: PBMCs, B-cell-depleted T cells, or T cells provided the cDNA or gDNA that made up the material.

Enrolled during active infection, Seattle patients were then followed longitudinally. In the original analysis: For nucleated cells, counts were estimated from reference gene primer amplification. Here immunoSEQ multiplex PCR was the method, and the copy in TCRdb shows in-frame clones only, minus some. The V and J calls and clone size were taken over from that table, and D and trimming were inferred from the DNA. This table holds over 400,000 clones, 85% to 90% found once. The junction had 5 bases not matched to a gene; V was cut back by 0 bases and J by 6 bases. Germline lookup yields CDR1 SGHRS and CDR2 YFSETQ. The CDR3 has 15 residues.

The specimen was peripheral blood. V usage is TRBV5-1 and J usage is TRBJ2-7, with TRBD2 matching over 11 bases. This clonotype originated in a woman in her forties or fifties with COVID-19, enrolled during active disease. CDR3 sequence: CASSLGISGGAEQYF. Written as DNA, the CDR3 is TGCGCCAGCAGCTTGGGGATTAGCGGGGGGGCCGAGCAGTACTTC.